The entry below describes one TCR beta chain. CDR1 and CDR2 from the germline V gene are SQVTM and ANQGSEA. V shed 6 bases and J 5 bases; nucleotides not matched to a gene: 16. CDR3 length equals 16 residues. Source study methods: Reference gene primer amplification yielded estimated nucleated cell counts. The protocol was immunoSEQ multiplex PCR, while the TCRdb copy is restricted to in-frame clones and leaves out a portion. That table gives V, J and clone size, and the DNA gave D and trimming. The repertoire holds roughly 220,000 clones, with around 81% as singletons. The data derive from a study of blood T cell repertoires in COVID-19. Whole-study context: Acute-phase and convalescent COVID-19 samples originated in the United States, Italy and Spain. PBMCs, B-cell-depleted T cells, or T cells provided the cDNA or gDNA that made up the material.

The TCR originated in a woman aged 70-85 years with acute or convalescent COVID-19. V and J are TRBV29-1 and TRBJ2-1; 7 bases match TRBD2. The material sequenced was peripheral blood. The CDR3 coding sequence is TGCAGCGTCGCGTGGTGGGGCGGGAGTTTCCACAATGAGCAGTTCTTC. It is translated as CSVAWWGGSFHNEQFF.